The 12 T cell receptor beta chains below were found in one sample sequenced in a study of CD8 T cells in Susac syndrome. Reverse transcription used about 0.45 to 1 ug RNA and random hexamers. From the immunoSEQ multiplex PCR reads, TCRdb called clonotypes with MiXCR, one entry per CDR3 protein. The table includes some 120,000 distinct CDR3 sequences, about 95% detected once. Specimen: CD4+ T cells from PBMCs. The receptors derive from a human donor in good health.

This chain uses TRBV6-5 with TRBJ1-4; 7 bases are a match to TRBD1. Per germline, CDR1 MNHEY and CDR2 SVGAGI. With V trimmed by 6 bases and J by 5 bases, 6 bases remained unmatched. The CDR3 totals 14 residues. CDR3 region: CASSSGTANEKLFF. DNA for the CDR3: TGTGCCAGCAGCTCCGGGACAGCGAATGAAAAACTGTTTTTT.

V is TRBV14 and J is TRBJ2-2; D gene unclear. Trimming removed 2 bases from V and 5 bases from J, with 15 bases in between. The CDR3 has 16 amino acids. The germline gives CDR1 SGHDN, CDR2 FVKESK. The CDR3 spells CASSQPLPYSTGELFF. CDR3 nucleotide sequence: TGTGCCAGCAGCCAACCCCTCCCATATTCTACCGGGGAGCTGTTTTTT. The variable domain in full, with the rest retrieved from reference TRBV14 and TRBJ2-2, is EAGVTQFPSHSVIEKGQTVTLRCDPISGHDNLYWYRRVMGKEIKFLLHFVKESKQDESGMPNNRFLAERTGGTYSTLKVQPAELEDSGVYFCASSQPLPYSTGELFFGEGSRLTVL.

The genes are TRBV4-1 and TRBJ1-3; D is ambiguous. The germline V gene encodes CDR1 MGHRA and CDR2 YSYEKL. This CDR3 is 15 amino acids long. Trimming shortened V by 1 base and J by 0 bases, and 7 bases separated the two germline ends. The CDR3 nucleotides read TGCGCCAGCAGCCAAGGTCATAGCTCTGGAAACACCATATATTTT. It specifies CASSQGHSSGNTIYF.

The chain carries TRBV29-1 and TRBJ2-7, with D unclear. V was trimmed by 0 bases and J by 0 bases, leaving 15 bases between them. There are 16 residues in the CDR3. Germline CDR1 is SQVTM and CDR2 is ANQGSEA. The CDR3 DNA reads TGCAGCGTTGAAGATCAGAGGTATACGGGCTCCTACGAGCAGTACTTC. This gives the protein CSVEDQRYTGSYEQYF.

CDR3 in amino acids: CASSYRGSRSYEQYF. CDR3 nucleotides: TGTGCCAGCAGCTACAGGGGTTCTAGGTCCTACGAGCAGTACTTC. The rearrangement links TRBV7-9 to TRBJ2-7, with 7 bases identical to TRBD1. This CDR3 is 15 amino acids long. V lost 4 bases and J lost 1; bases outside the gene matches: 7. Looked up from germline, CDR1 is SEHNR and CDR2 is FQNEAQ (reference sequence).

The CDR3 is CASSQTHTNTGELFF. CDR3 nucleotides: TGTGCCAGCAGCCAAACCCATACGAACACCGGGGAGCTGTTTTTT. This chain uses TRBV14 with TRBJ2-2; D gene uncertain. CDR3 length equals 15 residues. Trimming pared 2 bases from V and 0 bases from J, leaving 7 bases between. Germline CDR1 reads SGHDN; CDR2 reads FVKESK. Filled out from reference TRBV14 and TRBJ2-2, the complete variable domain reads EAGVTQFPSHSVIEKGQTVTLRCDPISGHDNLYWYRRVMGKEIKFLLHFVKESKQDESGMPNNRFLAERTGGTYSTLKVQPAELEDSGVYFCASSQTHTNTGELFFGEGSRLTVL.

The chain's CDR3 is CASSLLMGQTYEQYF. The DNA for the CDR3 is TGTGCCAGCTCGCTACTAATGGGACAGACTTACGAGCAGTACTTC. This chain joins TRBV18 and TRBJ2-7, with 7 bases aligning to TRBD1. The CDR3 extends over 15 amino acids. V shed 6 bases, J shed 4 bases, and the junction held 12 bases outside the gene matches. Per the germline V gene, CDR1 is KGHSH and CDR2 is LQKENI. Based on the CDR3 plus reference TRBV18 and TRBJ2-7, the full variable domain is NAGVMQNPRHLVRRRGQEARLRCSPMKGHSHVYWYRQLPEEGLKFMVYLQKENIIDESGMPKERFSAEFPKEGPSILRIQQVVRGDSAAYFCASSLLMGQTYEQYFGPGTRLTVT.

The rearrangement links TRBV3-1 to TRBJ2-1; D is ambiguous. The germline V and J ends were trimmed by 3 bases and 3 bases, with 12 bases remaining between them. CDR3 length: 15 amino acids. Germline CDR1 reads LGHDT; CDR2 reads YNNKEL (reference sequence). CDR3 region: CASSHRNKGYNEQFF. Here the CDR3 DNA reads TGTGCCAGCAGCCACCGGAATAAGGGCTACAATGAGCAGTTCTTC.

The sample holds a few counts of this clonotype. The chain couples TRBV30 to TRBJ1-2; D not resolved. V lost 1 base and J 4 bases, leaving 7 bases between the germline ends. The CDR3 consists of 12 residues. Germline CDR1 and CDR2: GTSNPN and SVGIG (reference sequence). The CDR3 is CAWSAASYGYTF. The DNA for the CDR3 is TGTGCCTGGAGTGCAGCGAGCTATGGCTACACCTTC. The full variable domain, with the rest looked up from reference TRBV30 and TRBJ1-2, is SQTIHQWPATLVQPVGSPLSLECTVEGTSNPNLYWYRQAAGRGLQLLFYSVGIGQISSEVPQNLSASRPQDRQFILSSKKLLLSDSGFYLCAWSAASYGYTFGSGTRLTVV.

V is TRBV2 and J is TRBJ2-4, with D perhaps matching TRBD1 or TRBD2 (5 bases each). From germline, CDR1 is SNHLY and CDR2 FYNNEI. Trimming left V 6 bases short and J 7 bases short, with 13 bases between. The CDR3 contains 13 residues. The CDR3 region has the DNA TGTGCCAGCAGGGGGCAACTAGGGAACATTCAGTACTTC. Its protein product is CASRGQLGNIQYF.

This chain uses TRBV12-3 or TRBV12-4 with TRBJ2-7; 9 nucleotides agree with TRBD2. The CDR3 totals 14 residues. After removal of 1 base from V and 3 bases from J, the junction contained 1 base not matched to a gene. This CDR3 reads CASSLEAGGYEQYF. CDR3 sequence (DNA): TGTGCCAGCAGTTTAGAAGCGGGAGGCTACGAGCAGTACTTC.

The chain is built from TRBV5-1 and TRBJ2-1; 13 nucleotides align to TRBD2. Germline values: CDR1 SGHRS, CDR2 YFSETQ. V lost 2 bases to trimming and J lost 6 bases; unmatched junction nucleotides: 14. The length of the CDR3 is 19 residues. The CDR3 nucleotides are TGCGCCAGCAGCTTCGCCGGGACTAGCGGGATAGTCTATGGCAATGAGCAGTTCTTC. It specifies CASSFAGTSGIVYGNEQFF. Combining the CDR3 with reference TRBV5-1 and TRBJ2-1 gives the whole variable domain KAGVTQTPRYLIKTRGQQVTLSCSPISGHRSVSWYQQTPGQGLQFLFEYFSETQRNKGNFPGRFSGRQFSNSRSEMNVSTLELGDSALYLCASSFAGTSGIVYGNEQFFGPGTRLTVL.